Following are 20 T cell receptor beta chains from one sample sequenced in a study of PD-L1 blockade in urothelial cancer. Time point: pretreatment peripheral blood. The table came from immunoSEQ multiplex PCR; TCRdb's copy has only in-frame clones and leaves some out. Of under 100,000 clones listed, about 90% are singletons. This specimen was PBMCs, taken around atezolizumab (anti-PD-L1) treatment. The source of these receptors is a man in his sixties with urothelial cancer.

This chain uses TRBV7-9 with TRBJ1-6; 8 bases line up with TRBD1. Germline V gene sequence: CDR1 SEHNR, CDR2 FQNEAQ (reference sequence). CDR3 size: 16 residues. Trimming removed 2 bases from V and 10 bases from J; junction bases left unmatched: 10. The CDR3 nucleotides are TGTGCCAGCAGCTTAACTTGGACTGACAGGGGCTCACCCCTCCACTTT. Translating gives CASSLTWTDRGSPLHF.

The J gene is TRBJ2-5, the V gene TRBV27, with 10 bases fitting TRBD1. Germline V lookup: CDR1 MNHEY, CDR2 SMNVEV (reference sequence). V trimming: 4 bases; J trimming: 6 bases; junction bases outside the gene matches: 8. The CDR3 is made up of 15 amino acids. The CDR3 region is CASSSGTGVGQTQYF. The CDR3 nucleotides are TGTGCCAGCAGTTCCGGGACAGGGGTGGGTCAGACCCAGTACTTC.

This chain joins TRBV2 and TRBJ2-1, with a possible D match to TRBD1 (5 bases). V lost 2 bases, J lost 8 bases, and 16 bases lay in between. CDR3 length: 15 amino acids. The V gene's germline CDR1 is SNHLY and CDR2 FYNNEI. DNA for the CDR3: TGTGCCAGCAGTGAAAGACAGAATGGGATACATGAGCAGTTCTTC. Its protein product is CASSERQNGIHEQFF.

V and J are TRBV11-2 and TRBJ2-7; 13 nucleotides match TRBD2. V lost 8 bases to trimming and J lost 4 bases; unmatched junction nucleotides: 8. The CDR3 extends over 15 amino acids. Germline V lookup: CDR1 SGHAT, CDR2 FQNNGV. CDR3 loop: CASARGLAGEYEQYF. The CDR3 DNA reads TGTGCCAGCGCCCGCGGACTAGCGGGAGAATACGAGCAGTACTTC.

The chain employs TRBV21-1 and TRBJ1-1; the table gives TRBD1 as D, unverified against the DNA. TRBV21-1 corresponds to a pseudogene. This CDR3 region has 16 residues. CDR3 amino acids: CASSKPLTPRVSEAFF. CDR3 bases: TGTGCCAGCAGCAAACCTCTAACGCCCAGGGTGAGTGAAGCTTTCTTT.

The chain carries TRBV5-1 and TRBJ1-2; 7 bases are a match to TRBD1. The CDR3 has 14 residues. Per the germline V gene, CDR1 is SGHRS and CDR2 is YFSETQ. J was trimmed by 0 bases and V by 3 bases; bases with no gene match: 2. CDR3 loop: CASSSGTANYGYTF. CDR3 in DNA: TGCGCCAGCAGCTCCGGGACAGCTAACTATGGCTACACCTTC.

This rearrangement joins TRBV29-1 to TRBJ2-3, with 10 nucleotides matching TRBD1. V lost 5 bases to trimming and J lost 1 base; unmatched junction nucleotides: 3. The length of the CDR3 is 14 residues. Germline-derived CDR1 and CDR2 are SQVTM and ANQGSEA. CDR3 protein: CSVSGTGGTDTQYF. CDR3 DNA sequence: TGCAGCGTTTCCGGGACAGGGGGCACAGATACGCAGTATTTT.

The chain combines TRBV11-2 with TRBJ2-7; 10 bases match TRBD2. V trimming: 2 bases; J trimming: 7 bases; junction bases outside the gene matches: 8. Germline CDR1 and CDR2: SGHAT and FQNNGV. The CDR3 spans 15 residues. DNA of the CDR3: TGTGCCAGCAGCTTACTAGCGGGGGTGCCCCTTGAGCAGTACTTC. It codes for CASSLLAGVPLEQYF.

The CDR3 coding sequence is TGTGCCAGCAGTAAAGTTCAGGGATACGAGCAGTACTTC. Translated: CASSKVQGYEQYF. The gene calls are TRBV6-5 and TRBJ2-7, with TRBD1 as a possible D gene (5 bases). Germline V lookup: CDR1 MNHEY, CDR2 SVGAGI. The V gene lost 5 bases and the J gene lost 4 bases, with 12 bases spanning the gap. CDR3 length: 13 amino acids.

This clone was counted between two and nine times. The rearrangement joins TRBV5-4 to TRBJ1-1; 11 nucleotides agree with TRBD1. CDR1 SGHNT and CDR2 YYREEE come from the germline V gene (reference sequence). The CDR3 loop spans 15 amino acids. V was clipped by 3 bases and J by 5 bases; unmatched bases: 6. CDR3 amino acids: CASSSGDRGYTEAFF. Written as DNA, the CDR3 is TGTGCCAGCAGCTCAGGGGACAGGGGGTATACTGAAGCTTTCTTT. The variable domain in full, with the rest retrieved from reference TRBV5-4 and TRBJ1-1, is ETGVTQSPTHLIKTRGQQVTLRCSSQSGHNTVSWYQQALGQGPQFIFQYYREEENGRGNFPPRFSGLQFPNYSSELNVNALELDDSALYLCASSSGDRGYTEAFFGQGTRLTVV.

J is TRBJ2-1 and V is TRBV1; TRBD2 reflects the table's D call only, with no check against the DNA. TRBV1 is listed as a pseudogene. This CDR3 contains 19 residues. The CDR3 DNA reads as TGCACCAGCAGCCAAGATCGAGGTTTGGAGCGGGAGTCCCACAATGAGCAGTTCTTC. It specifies CTSSQDRGLERESHNEQFF.

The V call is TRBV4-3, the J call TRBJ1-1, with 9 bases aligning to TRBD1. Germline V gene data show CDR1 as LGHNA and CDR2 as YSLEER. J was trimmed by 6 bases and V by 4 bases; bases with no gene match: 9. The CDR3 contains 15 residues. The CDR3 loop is CASSRAGTGYSEAFF. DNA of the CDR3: TGCGCCAGCAGCCGAGCCGGGACAGGGTACTCTGAAGCTTTCTTT.

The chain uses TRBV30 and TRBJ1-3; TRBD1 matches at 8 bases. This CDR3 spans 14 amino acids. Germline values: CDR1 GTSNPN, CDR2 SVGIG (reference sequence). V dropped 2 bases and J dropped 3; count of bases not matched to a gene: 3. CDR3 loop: CAWSQTGDGNTIYF. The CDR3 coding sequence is TGTGCCTGGAGTCAGACAGGGGATGGAAACACCATATATTTT.

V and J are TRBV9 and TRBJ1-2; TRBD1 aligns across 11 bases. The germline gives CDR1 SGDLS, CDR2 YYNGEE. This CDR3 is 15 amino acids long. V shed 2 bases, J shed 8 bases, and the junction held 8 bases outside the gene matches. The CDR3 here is CASSVVGTGGIGYTF. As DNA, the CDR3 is TGTGCCAGCAGCGTTGTCGGGACAGGGGGGATAGGCTACACCTTC.

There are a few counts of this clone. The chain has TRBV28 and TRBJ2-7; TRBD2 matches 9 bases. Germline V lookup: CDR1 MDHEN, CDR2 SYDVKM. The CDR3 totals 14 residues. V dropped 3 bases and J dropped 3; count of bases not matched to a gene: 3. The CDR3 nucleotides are TGTGCCAGCAGTTTTGCGGGGGGGAACTACGAGCAGTACTTC. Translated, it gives CASSFAGGNYEQYF.

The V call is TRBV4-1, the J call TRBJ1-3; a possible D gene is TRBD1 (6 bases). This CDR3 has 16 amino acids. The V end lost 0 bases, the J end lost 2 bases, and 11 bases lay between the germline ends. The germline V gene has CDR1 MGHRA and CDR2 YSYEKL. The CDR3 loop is CASSQDPSGAGNTIYF. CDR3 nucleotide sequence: TGCGCCAGCAGCCAAGATCCATCAGGGGCTGGAAACACCATATATTTT.

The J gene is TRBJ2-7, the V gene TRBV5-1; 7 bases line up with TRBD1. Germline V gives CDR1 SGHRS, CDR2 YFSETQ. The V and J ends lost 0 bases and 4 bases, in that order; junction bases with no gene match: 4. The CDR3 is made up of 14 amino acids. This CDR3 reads CASSLVTGSYEQYF. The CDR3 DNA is TGCGCCAGCAGCTTGGTGACAGGGTCGTACGAGCAGTACTTC.

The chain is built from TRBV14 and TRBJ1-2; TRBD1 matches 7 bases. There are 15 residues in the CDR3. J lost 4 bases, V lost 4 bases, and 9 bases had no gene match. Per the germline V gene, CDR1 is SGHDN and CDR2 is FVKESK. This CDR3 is CASSPTQGTAYGYTF. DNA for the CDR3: TGTGCCAGCAGCCCTACACAGGGGACTGCCTATGGCTACACCTTC.

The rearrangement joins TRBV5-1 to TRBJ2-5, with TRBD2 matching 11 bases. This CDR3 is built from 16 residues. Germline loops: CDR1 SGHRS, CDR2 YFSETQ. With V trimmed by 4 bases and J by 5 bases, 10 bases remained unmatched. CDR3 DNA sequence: TGCGCCAGCAGCCCAATTAGCGGGAGGGCCGGGGAGACCCAGTACTTC. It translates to CASSPISGRAGETQYF. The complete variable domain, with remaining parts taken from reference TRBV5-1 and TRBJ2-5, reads KAGVTQTPRYLIKTRGQQVTLSCSPISGHRSVSWYQQTPGQGLQFLFEYFSETQRNKGNFPGRFSGRQFSNSRSEMNVSTLELGDSALYLCASSPISGRAGETQYFGPGTRLLVL.

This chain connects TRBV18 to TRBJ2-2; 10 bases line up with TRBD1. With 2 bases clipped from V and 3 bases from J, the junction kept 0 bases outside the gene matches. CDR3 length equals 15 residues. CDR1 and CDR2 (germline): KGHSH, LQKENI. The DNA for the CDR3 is TGTGCCAGCTCACCAGGGACAGGGGACACCGGGGAGCTGTTTTTT. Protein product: CASSPGTGDTGELFF.